The source of this T cell receptor beta chain is a study of T cells after yellow fever vaccination. Study overall: Libraries from low-cell-number fractions were prepared with the SMART-Seq v4 Ultra Low Input RNA kit. Notes on the study in general: Although the secondary response was weaker, it peaked faster, at day 5 versus 15. FACS-sorted repertoires could contain abundant clonotypes contaminating from the bulk population. Post-booster samples contained most primary-vaccination clones (more than 95% CD4, 88% CD8).

This CDR3 is built from 13 residues. Germline V gene sequence: CDR1 SEHNR, CDR2 FQNEAQ (reference sequence). V gave up 4 bases and J gave up 10 bases, with 16 bases separating them. Each CDR3 protein is one row after TCRdb ran MiXCR on the 5' RACE reads. The sample has 360,000 or so distinct CDR3 sequences; roughly 10% are singletons. Notes on this clonotype: Antigen specificity is unknown.

Here the sequenced sample was PBMCs, taken on the day of the first yellow fever vaccination. The V and J genes are TRBV7-9 and TRBJ1-1; D gene ambiguous. The sequence came from a man between 18 and 29 years old who received the YFV17D yellow fever vaccine. The CDR3 loop reads CASSWPPYLRAFF. CDR3 nucleotide sequence: TGTGCCAGCAGCTGGCCGCCTTACCTAAGAGCTTTCTTT. Full variable domain (outside the CDR3, taken from reference TRBV7-9 and TRBJ1-1): DTGVSQNPRHKITKRGQNVTFRCDPISEHNRLYWYRQTLGQGPEFLTYFQNEAQLEKSRLLSDRFSAERPKGSFSTLEIQRTEQGDSAMYLCASSWPPYLRAFFGQGTRLTVV.